Presented here are 32 T cell receptor beta chains from one specimen sequenced in a study of cytomegalovirus exposure and HLA in healthy donors (dated by TCRdb to about 2017). The library came from the immunoSEQ multiplex PCR assay. For the multiplex PCR, a mixture combining 60 forward primers for TCR Vbeta segments and 13 reverse primers for TCR Jbeta segments was used. Not all clones reach the TCRdb copy of this immuneACCESS table, which keeps in-frame sequences only. Checked studies attribute under half of the gap to unresolved V genes and leave the rest unexplained. The sample records around 130,000 clones, around 79% of which are singletons. Approximately 2.1% of the sample belongs to the ten largest clones. Sequenced input: PBMCs. These receptor sequences come from a woman in her thirties or forties in good health and CMV-seropositive.

J is TRBJ1-1 and V is TRBV28; D is unclear. Per germline, CDR1 MDHEN and CDR2 SYDVKM. This CDR3 comprises 15 residues. V shed 2 bases and J shed 5 bases, with 15 bases lying between them. CDR3 amino acids: CASSLSIRGKTEAFF. The CDR3 nucleotides are TGTGCCAGCAGTTTAAGTATTCGGGGTAAAACTGAAGCTTTCTTT. Based on the CDR3 plus reference TRBV28 and TRBJ1-1, the full variable domain is DVKVTQSSRYLVKRTGEKVFLECVQDMDHENMFWYRQDPGLGLRLIYFSYDVKMKEKGDIPEGYSVSREKKERFSLILESASTNQTSMYLCASSLSIRGKTEAFFGQGTRLTVV.

V usage is TRBV27 and J usage is TRBJ2-3; D unresolved. The ends were cut back, 4 bases at V and 0 bases at J, with 8 bases in the middle. The germline CDR1 and CDR2 sequences are MNHEY and SMNVEV (reference sequence). The CDR3 runs to 14 residues. DNA for the CDR3: TGTGCCAGCAGTTATATCGGGAGCACAGATACGCAGTATTTT. Residues: CASSYIGSTDTQYF.

J is TRBJ2-5 and V is TRBV19; D is unresolved. The J call is in doubt because the DNA end fits TRBJ2-7 better. In germline, CDR1 is LNHDA, CDR2 SQIVND (reference sequence). The CDR3 has 13 amino acids. Here the CDR3 reads CASSINPSYEQYF. The CDR3, as DNA: TGTGCCAGTAGTATTAATCCATCCTACGAGCAGTACTTC.

The chain recombines TRBV4-3 with TRBJ2-7; 7 nucleotides match TRBD2. Germline CDR1 LGHNA, CDR2 YSLEER. The V segment lost 1 base and the J segment 5 bases; nucleotides outside the gene matches: 5. The CDR3 runs to 14 residues. CDR3 in DNA: TGCGCCAGCAGCCAAGCTCTGGGAGGGCACGAGCAGTACTTC. Its translation is CASSQALGGHEQYF.

CDR3 amino acids: CASSARQGIRLRNEQFF. The CDR3 nucleotides are TGTGCCAGCAGCGCCCGACAGGGGATAAGACTACGCAATGAGCAGTTCTTC. The J gene is TRBJ2-1, the V gene TRBV9; 8 bases agree with TRBD1. This CDR3 is built from 17 residues. Germline loops: CDR1 SGDLS, CDR2 YYNGEE. The V segment lost 3 bases and the J segment 6 bases; nucleotides outside the gene matches: 14.

The chain links TRBV7-3 to TRBJ2-1, with TRBD2 matching 9 bases. There are 14 residues in the CDR3. V gave up 3 bases and J gave up 4 bases; unmatched junction bases: 1. Germline V gene data show CDR1 as SGHTA and CDR2 as FQGTGA. CDR3 residues: CASSLAGGYNEQFF. CDR3 sequence (DNA): TGTGCCAGCAGCTTGGCGGGGGGGTACAATGAGCAGTTCTTC.

The CDR3 region is CASSAPGGLRTGELFF. CDR3 nucleotide sequence: TGTGCCAGCAGCGCCCCGGGGGGCCTTCGTACCGGGGAGCTGTTTTTT. The chain employs TRBV7-2 and TRBJ2-2; the D gene is possibly TRBD2 (7 bases). The CDR3 sequence is 16 residues long. The V end was cut by 5 bases, the J end by 5 bases, with 18 bases between. Germline loops: CDR1 SGHTA, CDR2 FQGNSA.

The rearrangement joins TRBV7-2 to TRBJ2-2, with D perhaps TRBD2 (6 bases). This CDR3 has 17 residues. Trimming removed 4 bases from V and 4 bases from J, with 19 bases in between. The germline gives CDR1 SGHTA, CDR2 FQGNSA. CDR3 region: CASSSMQVAGSTGELFF. In nucleotides, the CDR3 is TGTGCCAGCAGCTCCATGCAGGTGGCGGGGAGCACCGGGGAGCTGTTTTTT. The variable domain in full, with the rest retrieved from reference TRBV7-2 and TRBJ2-2, is GAGVSQSPSNKVTEKGKDVELRCDPISGHTALYWYRQSLGQGLEFLIYFQGNSAPDKSGLPSDRFSAERTGGSVSTLTIQRTQQEDSAVYLCASSSMQVAGSTGELFFGEGSRLTVL.

The rearrangement joins TRBV7-3 to TRBJ2-2; 7 bases are shared with TRBD1. Germline V gene lookup returns CDR1 SGHTA and CDR2 FQGTGA. The CDR3 extends over 19 amino acids. Germline trimming cut 5 bases from V and 2 bases from J; bases unmatched to any gene: 17. This chain's CDR3 is CASSPRTGFVTRNTGELFF. For the CDR3, the DNA is TGTGCCAGCAGCCCCCGGACAGGATTCGTAACTCGCAACACCGGGGAGCTGTTTTTT.

The chain recombines TRBV6-5 with TRBJ2-7; TRBD1 is a possible D gene (5 bases). This CDR3 contains 11 residues. Germline V gene sequence: CDR1 MNHEY, CDR2 SVGAGI. The V end was cut by 5 bases, the J end by 6 bases, with 8 bases between. As DNA, the CDR3 is TGTGCCAGCAGTCAGGGTGGCGAGCAGTACTTC. Its protein is CASSQGGEQYF.

The rearrangement links TRBV28 to TRBJ2-7; 15 nucleotides line up with TRBD2. V trimming: 4 bases; J trimming: 6 bases; junction bases outside the gene matches: 1. The CDR3 is made up of 14 amino acids. Germline lookup yields CDR1 MDHEN and CDR2 SYDVKM. CDR3 residues: CASSSGLAGGEQYF. Here the CDR3 DNA reads TGTGCCAGCAGTTCGGGACTAGCGGGAGGCGAGCAGTACTTC.

The chain employs TRBV28 and TRBJ2-2, with a weak D call TRBD1 (8 bases). CDR3 size: 18 residues. Trimming took 5 bases from V and 5 from J, leaving 24 bases between them. Germline lookup yields CDR1 MDHEN and CDR2 SYDVKM. The CDR3 region has the DNA TGTGCCAGCAGTACTTTCGGGGGATACAGGGGGGGGACCGGGGAGCTGTTTTTT. Its translation: CASSTFGGYRGGTGELFF.

The rearrangement links TRBV27 to TRBJ2-4, with D perhaps matching TRBD2 (6 bases). The V end lost 5 bases, the J end lost 10 bases, and 24 bases lay between the germline ends. Germline lookup yields CDR1 MNHEY and CDR2 SMNVEV (reference sequence). CDR3 size: 16 residues. The CDR3 DNA follows: TGTGCCAGCAGTAAGGGACTCGGGTCTAAGGCGGGGATTCAGTACTTC. It encodes CASSKGLGSKAGIQYF.

This rearrangement joins TRBV19 to TRBJ1-2, with D unresolved. Germline V CDR1 and CDR2: LNHDA, SQIVND (reference sequence). The CDR3 is made up of 13 amino acids. Trimming stripped 1 base from V and 8 bases from J, with 11 bases between. In nucleotides, the CDR3 is TGTGCCAGTAGTATAGCAGAGGGATCGGGCTACACCTTC. Translation: CASSIAEGSGYTF.

This clone has more than one count but fewer than ten. The chain uses TRBV5-4 and TRBJ2-5, with a tentative D call TRBD2 (5 bases). The germline V and J ends were trimmed by 4 bases and 0 bases, with 16 bases remaining between them. The CDR3 sequence is 16 residues long. The germline V gene encodes CDR1 SGHNT and CDR2 YYREEE (reference sequence). CDR3 in amino acids: CASSPNSALYQETQYF. The CDR3 region has the DNA TGTGCCAGCAGCCCCAATAGCGCGTTGTACCAAGAGACCCAGTACTTC.

The J gene is TRBJ2-7, the V gene TRBV2, with unresolved D. Per the germline V gene, CDR1 is SNHLY and CDR2 is FYNNEI. The V end was cut by 7 bases, the J end by 0 bases, with 16 bases between. The CDR3 runs 15 residues. This CDR3 is CASIGTEAFSYEQYF. The DNA for the CDR3 is TGTGCCAGCATAGGAACAGAAGCCTTCTCCTACGAGCAGTACTTC.

The chain joins TRBV5-8 to TRBJ1-2; 9 bases match TRBD1. CDR1 is SGHTS and CDR2 is YDEGEE in the germline V gene. The junction had 9 bases not matched to a gene; V was cut back by 5 bases and J by 4 bases. This CDR3 comprises 15 residues. CDR3 bases: TGTGCCAGCAGTTGGACAGGGGCACCTAGCTATGGCTACACCTTC. It yields the protein CASSWTGAPSYGYTF.

The gene calls are TRBV6-5 and TRBJ1-2; 9 bases match TRBD1. Germline V gene sequence: CDR1 MNHEY, CDR2 SVGAGI. This CDR3 is built from 15 residues. The ends lost 0 bases at V and 3 bases at J; junction bases unmatched: 2. The CDR3: CASSYSGQGDYGYTF. The CDR3, as DNA: TGTGCCAGCAGTTACTCGGGACAGGGTGACTATGGCTACACCTTC.

This sequence joins TRBV18 and TRBJ1-6; 8 nucleotides align to TRBD1. The CDR3 is 17 residues long. Germline V gene sequence: CDR1 KGHSH, CDR2 LQKENI. The V gene end was trimmed by 3 bases and the J gene end by 7 bases; junction bases not matched to a gene: 11. CDR3 bases: TGTGCCAGCTCACCCCTCGGGGCAGGGGGCATCAATTCACCCCTCCACTTT. Translated: CASSPLGAGGINSPLHF.

V and J are TRBV14 and TRBJ2-7; possible D gene TRBD1, 5 bases. Germline V gene sequence: CDR1 SGHDN, CDR2 FVKESK. V lost 5 bases and J 1 base, leaving 6 bases between the germline ends. The CDR3 length is 12 residues. The CDR3 coding sequence is TGTGCCAGCAGCTACAGGTCCTACGAGCAGTACTTC. It codes for CASSYRSYEQYF.

The chain carries TRBV5-1 and TRBJ2-3; 8 positions agree with TRBD1. The CDR3 loop spans 14 amino acids. The V segment lost 4 bases and the J segment 5 bases; nucleotides outside the gene matches: 6. Germline V gene lookup returns CDR1 SGHRS and CDR2 YFSETQ. CDR3 nucleotide sequence: TGCGCCAGCAGCCTCCAGGGGGCGGAAGATACGCAGTATTTT. Its protein product is CASSLQGAEDTQYF.

V usage is TRBV30 and J usage is TRBJ1-2; perhaps TRBD1 as D (5 bases). From germline, CDR1 is GTSNPN and CDR2 SVGIG (reference sequence). The CDR3 has 11 amino acids. With 0 bases removed from V and 10 bases from J, the gap between germline ends came to 9 bases. CDR3 nucleotide sequence: TGTGCCTGGAGTGTGGGGGGGGTCTACACCTTC. It is translated as CAWSVGGVYTF.

This clone has ten or more counts. The rearrangement joins TRBV28 to TRBJ1-2; perhaps TRBD1 as D (6 bases). The CDR3 is made up of 13 amino acids. The germline gives CDR1 MDHEN, CDR2 SYDVKM. V was cut by 7 bases and J by 3 bases, with 12 bases left in between. CDR3 sequence reads: CASNLQGDYGYTF. The CDR3 DNA sequence: TGTGCCAGCAACCTACAGGGAGACTATGGCTACACCTTC.

The genes are TRBV7-2 and TRBJ2-2, with TRBD2 matching 8 bases. Germline loops: CDR1 SGHTA, CDR2 FQGNSA. Trimming removed 5 bases from V and 14 bases from J; junction bases left unmatched: 7. This CDR3 comprises 12 residues. CDR3 loop: CASSDTGTSLFF. CDR3 nucleotide sequence: TGTGCCAGCAGCGATACCGGGACTAGTCTGTTTTTT.

J is TRBJ2-2 and V is TRBV7-3, with D perhaps matching TRBD1 (6 bases). The CDR3 runs 15 residues. The germline CDR1 and CDR2 sequences are SGHTA and FQGTGA. Trimming cost V 5 bases and J 2 bases, with 12 bases left between them. CDR3 coding DNA: TGTGCCAGCAGCGAGCAGGGGCTAAACACCGGGGAGCTGTTTTTT. Translating it yields CASSEQGLNTGELFF.

The rearrangement uses TRBV6-6 and TRBJ2-3, with a possible D match to TRBD1 (6 bases). The germline V gene has CDR1 MNHNY and CDR2 SVGAGI (reference sequence). Trimming removed 2 bases at V and 3 bases at J, with 15 bases between. This CDR3 has 16 amino acids. CDR3: CASSYPQGTPTDTQYF. As DNA, the CDR3 is TGTGCCAGCAGTTACCCCCAGGGGACCCCTACAGATACGCAGTATTTT.

This clone was seen a few times. The V and J genes are TRBV6-5 and TRBJ2-5; D uncertain. The CDR3 sequence is 14 residues long. Germline V gene lookup returns CDR1 MNHEY and CDR2 SVGAGI. V lost 5 bases, J lost 5 bases, and 15 bases lay in between. In DNA form, the CDR3 reads TGTGCCAGCAGTCCGCGGTTTTTACGGGAGACCCAGTACTTC. Its protein is CASSPRFLRETQYF.

The chain links TRBV27 to TRBJ1-2; D is possibly TRBD1 (5 bases). The CDR3 has 13 residues. V lost 2 bases, J lost 2 bases, and 6 bases lay in between. Germline V gives CDR1 MNHEY, CDR2 SMNVEV (reference sequence). The chain's CDR3 is CASSLRQNYGYTF. The CDR3 DNA follows: TGTGCCAGCAGTTTAAGACAGAACTATGGCTACACCTTC.

J is TRBJ1-1 and V is TRBV6-5; maybe TRBD1 (5 bases). The length of the CDR3 is 13 residues. The germline V gene encodes CDR1 MNHEY and CDR2 SVGAGI. V gave up 5 bases and J gave up 4 bases, with 11 bases separating them. The DNA of the CDR3 is TGTGCCAGCAGTGGAGGGGAGGCCACTGAAGCTTTCTTT. Residues: CASSGGEATEAFF.

The chain recombines TRBV28 with TRBJ1-2; weak D call: TRBD1 (6 bases). The CDR3 runs 14 residues. In germline, CDR1 is MDHEN, CDR2 SYDVKM. Trimming took off 3 bases at V and 5 bases at J, with 13 bases between the two ends. The CDR3 DNA reads as TGTGCCAGCAGTTTCAGAGAGGGGGGGTATGGCTACACCTTC. Amino acids: CASSFREGGYGYTF.

This clone has just one count. The chain carries TRBV9 and TRBJ2-3, with 7 bases fitting TRBD2. J gave up 1 base and V 0 bases, and 5 bases lay outside the gene matches. CDR3 length: 16 residues. Germline assignment: CDR1 SGDLS and CDR2 YYNGEE. CDR3 nucleotides: TGTGCCAGCAGCGTAGGGCGGGAGAGAGGCACAGATACGCAGTATTTT. As protein: CASSVGRERGTDTQYF.

V and J are TRBV10-3 and TRBJ1-1; maybe TRBD1 (5 bases). The CDR3 loop spans 13 amino acids. Germline lookup yields CDR1 ENHRY and CDR2 SYGVKD. V dropped 10 bases and J dropped 0 bases, with 12 bases sitting between them. The CDR3 bases are TGTGCCACAGAAACGGGGGTGAACACTGAAGCTTTCTTT. Its translation: CATETGVNTEAFF.